The 30 T cell receptor beta chains below all came from one sample that was sequenced in a study of T cell responses to AZD1222 COVID-19 vaccine. Libraries were prepared by immunoSEQ multiplex PCR; TCRdb keeps only in-frame clonotypes and omits some of them. Counted here are approximately 64,000 clones, roughly 89% occurring once; the ten biggest clones make up approximately 7%. The sequenced sample was peripheral blood, obtained on day 0 of AZD1222 vaccination. These receptor sequences come from an adult in good health.

This clone was picked up a small number of times. CDR3 DNA sequence: TGTGCCAGCTCACCTCGCAGGGAGGCTGGCTACACCTTC. Translated, it gives CASSPRREAGYTF. This rearrangement joins TRBV18 to TRBJ1-2; TRBD1 is a possible D gene (5 bases). The germline V and J ends were trimmed by 3 bases and 7 bases, with 12 bases remaining between them. CDR3 length: 13 amino acids. The germline V gene has CDR1 KGHSH and CDR2 LQKENI.

This sequence joins TRBV12-3 or TRBV12-4 and TRBJ2-1; D unclear. There are 13 residues in the CDR3. Between the trimmed V and J ends, which lost 3 bases and 4 bases, there was a span of 7 bases. Here the CDR3 DNA reads TGTGCCAGCAGTTTCCGGGCATACAATGAGCAGTTCTTC. Translating it yields CASSFRAYNEQFF.

A few counts support this clone. This sequence joins TRBV5-4 and TRBJ1-4; 8 nucleotides align to TRBD1. The CDR3 loop spans 15 amino acids. Trimming took 4 bases from V and 5 from J; bases not matched to a gene: 7. Germline CDR1 SGHNT, CDR2 YYREEE (reference sequence). The CDR3, as DNA: TGTGCCAGCAGCGGGAAGACAGGGGCAAATGAAAAACTGTTTTTT. Translated: CASSGKTGANEKLFF. The whole variable domain, filled in from reference TRBV5-4 and TRBJ1-4, reads ETGVTQSPTHLIKTRGQQVTLRCSSQSGHNTVSWYQQALGQGPQFIFQYYREEENGRGNFPPRFSGLQFPNYSSELNVNALELDDSALYLCASSGKTGANEKLFFGSGTQLSVL.

This clone appeared once. The CDR3 bases are TGTGCCAGCAGTTACCCAACAGGGGGCGATCCACCCCTAACTACCACAGATACGCAGTATTTT. The encoded protein is CASSYPTGGDPPLTTTDTQYF. The rearrangement links TRBV6-2 or TRBV6-3 to TRBJ2-3; TRBD1 agrees at 9 bases. V lost 2 bases, J lost 2 bases, and 20 bases stayed unmatched. There are 21 residues in the CDR3. Germline CDR1 MNHEY, CDR2 SVGEGT.

The chain joins TRBV9 to TRBJ2-5; 7 positions match TRBD2. The CDR3 extends over 15 amino acids. The V segment lost 0 bases and the J segment 3 bases; nucleotides outside the gene matches: 5. Germline CDR1 is SGDLS and CDR2 is YYNGEE. CDR3 in DNA: TGTGCCAGCAGCGTAGGGCCAGCGGGGAAAGAGACCCAGTACTTC. Translating gives CASSVGPAGKETQYF.

The chain is built from TRBV30 and TRBJ1-6; no definite D call. The CDR3 consists of 15 residues. CDR1 is GTSNPN, CDR2 SVGIG, per germline (reference sequence). The CDR3 coding sequence is TGTGTTATGGAACCGCTTTTCTCCTATAATTCACCCCTCCACTTT. Amino acid sequence: CVMEPLFSYNSPLHF.

The genes are TRBV7-8 and TRBJ1-5; D is possibly TRBD1 (6 bases). Germline lookup yields CDR1 SGHVS and CDR2 FQNEAQ. The CDR3 is 13 amino acids. V was pared by 5 bases and J by 6 bases, with 11 bases between. CDR3 protein: CASSAAGVQPQHF. Written as DNA, the CDR3 is TGTGCCAGCAGCGCAGCAGGGGTTCAGCCCCAGCATTTT.

V usage is TRBV4-1 and J usage is TRBJ1-2, with D possibly matching TRBD1 (6 bases). V was cut by 0 bases and J by 4 bases, with 12 bases left in between. The CDR3 totals 15 residues. CDR1 and CDR2 (germline): MGHRA, YSYEKL. The CDR3 protein is CASSQDLSRGYGYTF. CDR3 bases: TGCGCCAGCAGCCAAGATTTGTCCAGGGGCTATGGCTACACCTTC.

The chain combines TRBV5-4 with TRBJ1-6; 7 bases match TRBD1. The V segment lost 2 bases and the J segment 7 bases; nucleotides outside the gene matches: 6. Germline CDR1 is SGHNT and CDR2 is YYREEE (reference sequence). The CDR3 has 15 amino acids. The CDR3 sequence: CASSLGGERNSPLHF. Written as DNA, the CDR3 is TGTGCCAGCAGCTTAGGGGGCGAGAGGAATTCACCCCTCCACTTT. Variable domain in full (rest from reference TRBV5-4 and TRBJ1-6): ETGVTQSPTHLIKTRGQQVTLRCSSQSGHNTVSWYQQALGQGPQFIFQYYREEENGRGNFPPRFSGLQFPNYSSELNVNALELDDSALYLCASSLGGERNSPLHFGNGTRLTVT.

CDR3 nucleotides: TGTGCCAGCAGGGCCCGGGGTCAGCCCCAGCATTTT. It yields the protein CASRARGQPQHF. The chain combines TRBV11-2 with TRBJ1-5, with unresolved D. V was trimmed by 6 bases and J by 6 bases, leaving 9 bases between them. The CDR3 has 12 residues. Germline V gene sequence: CDR1 SGHAT, CDR2 FQNNGV.

V is TRBV30 and J is TRBJ2-3, with no clear D. The germline V and J ends were trimmed by 3 bases and 11 bases, with 15 bases remaining between them. There are 12 residues in the CDR3. Germline lookup yields CDR1 GTSNPN and CDR2 SVGIG (reference sequence). This chain's CDR3 is CAWSPVRSGQYF. CDR3 nucleotides: TGTGCCTGGAGCCCCGTGAGGTCCGGGCAGTATTTT.

The CDR3: CASSPRRVTGELFF. The CDR3 DNA reads as TGTGCCAGCAGCCCCCGACGGGTCACCGGGGAGCTGTTTTTT. The chain is built from TRBV11-2 and TRBJ2-2; D is unclear. This CDR3 comprises 14 residues. Germline loops: CDR1 SGHAT, CDR2 FQNNGV. Trimming took off 5 bases at V and 4 bases at J, with 11 bases between the two ends.

The sample holds one count of this clone. The genes are TRBV9 and TRBJ1-4; maybe TRBD1 (6 bases). V lost 4 bases and J lost 7, with 11 bases in between. The CDR3 extends over 13 amino acids. Germline CDR1 and CDR2: SGDLS and YYNGEE. DNA of the CDR3: TGTGCCAGCAGCCAAAGGGGGGGTGAAAAACTGTTTTTT. This encodes CASSQRGGEKLFF.

This clone was found many times. Other DNA sequences in this sample translate to the same CDR3. This chain uses TRBV5-6 with TRBJ2-2; the D gene is possibly TRBD1 (7 bases). Germline CDR1 is SGHDT and CDR2 is YYEEEE. The V end lost 3 bases, the J end lost 6 bases, and 21 bases lay between the germline ends. CDR3 length: 17 amino acids. Here the CDR3 DNA reads TGTGCCAGCAGCTGGCCGAGGGGGCGGGGTGGTTCCGGGGAGCTGTTTTTT. This codes for CASSWPRGRGGSGELFF.

This clone was observed a few times. This chain uses TRBV6-1 with TRBJ2-3, with TRBD1 matching 10 bases. The V gene's germline CDR1 is MNHNS and CDR2 SASEGT. The CDR3 sequence is 17 residues long. Germline trimming cut 4 bases from V and 3 bases from J; bases unmatched to any gene: 10. The CDR3 region has the DNA TGTGCCAGCAGTGCCCGCCGGGGACAGGGGATAACAGATACGCAGTATTTT. Its translation: CASSARRGQGITDTQYF.

This chain connects TRBV29-1 to TRBJ2-7; D is uncertain. Germline V gene lookup returns CDR1 SQVTM and CDR2 ANQGSEA. This CDR3 contains 12 residues. The V end lost 1 base, the J end lost 0 bases, and 4 bases lay between the germline ends. CDR3 loop: CSVEGSSYEQYF. In DNA form, the CDR3 reads TGCAGCGTTGAAGGAAGCTCCTACGAGCAGTACTTC.

The chain carries TRBV18 and TRBJ2-5; D may correspond to TRBD1 or TRBD2 (5 bases each). Trimming took off 2 bases at V and 5 bases at J, with 6 bases between the two ends. The CDR3 consists of 12 residues. Germline-derived CDR1 and CDR2 are KGHSH and LQKENI. The CDR3 protein is CASSPEGETQYF. CDR3 nucleotide sequence: TGTGCCAGCTCACCAGAGGGGGAGACCCAGTACTTC.

This chain uses TRBV6-5 with TRBJ2-7; perhaps TRBD1 as D (5 bases). The CDR3 length is 14 residues. V was pared by 4 bases and J by 2 bases, with 12 bases between. Germline CDR1 and CDR2: MNHEY and SVGAGI. The CDR3 loop reads CASSFSVGPYEQYF. Here the CDR3 DNA reads TGTGCCAGCAGTTTTTCGGTGGGGCCCTACGAGCAGTACTTC.

The V gene is TRBV5-6, the J gene TRBJ1-1, with TRBD1 matching over 8 bases. The CDR3 has 16 residues. Trimming at V came to 4 bases and at J to 5 bases, leaving 13 bases not matched to a gene. Germline CDR1 and CDR2: SGHDT and YYEEEE. CDR3 sequence: CASSPYSGQGETEAFF. The CDR3 DNA reads TGTGCCAGCAGCCCGTACTCCGGACAGGGAGAAACTGAAGCTTTCTTT.

The chain joins TRBV5-6 to TRBJ2-7, with 10 bases lining up with TRBD2. The trim removed 3 bases at V and 4 bases at J, leaving 4 bases unmatched. This CDR3 region has 14 residues. CDR1 SGHDT and CDR2 YYEEEE come from the germline V gene. The CDR3 DNA reads as TGTGCCAGCAGCTCCCTAGCGGGGGCATACGAGCAGTACTTC. Its protein is CASSSLAGAYEQYF.

The chain couples TRBV5-1 to TRBJ1-2; no clear D gene. The CDR3 is 13 amino acids. Per the germline V gene, CDR1 is SGHRS and CDR2 is YFSETQ. V was trimmed by 4 bases and J by 2 bases, leaving 9 bases between them. The CDR3 sequence is CASSEHQNYGYTF. Here the CDR3 DNA reads TGCGCCAGCAGCGAACACCAAAACTATGGCTACACCTTC.

This chain connects TRBV3-1 (or the pseudogene TRBV3-2) to TRBJ2-3; 7 bases line up with TRBD2. This CDR3 region has 16 residues. The germline CDR1 and CDR2 sequences are LGHDT and YNNKEL (reference sequence). Unmatched junction bases numbered 8, after V lost 0 bases and J lost 5 bases. The CDR3 spells CASSQDGTIAGDTQYF. CDR3 bases: TGTGCCAGCAGCCAAGACGGGACTATCGCGGGAGATACGCAGTATTTT.

The chain couples TRBV5-1 to TRBJ1-5; tentatively, D is TRBD1 (6 bases). The CDR3 covers 17 residues. The germline V gene has CDR1 SGHRS and CDR2 YFSETQ. V was clipped by 6 bases and J by 5 bases, with 24 bases between them. CDR3 loop: CASISRGHRLDYQPQHF. CDR3 in DNA: TGCGCCAGCATCTCGAGGGGACACCGCCTGGATTATCAGCCCCAGCATTTT.

This sequence joins TRBV29-1 and TRBJ2-2; tentatively, D is TRBD2 (5 bases). Germline values: CDR1 SQVTM, CDR2 ANQGSEA. Trimming left V 5 bases short and J 1 base short, with 11 bases between. This CDR3 spans 14 amino acids. The CDR3 nucleotides read TGCAGCGTTTCGGCGGAGGAGAACACCGGGGAGCTGTTTTTT. This gives the protein CSVSAEENTGELFF.

The rearrangement joins TRBV4-2 to TRBJ2-2; no firm D call. CDR3 length: 14 amino acids. The germline gives CDR1 LGHNA, CDR2 YNFKEQ. Trimming cost V 4 bases and J 3 bases, with 9 bases left between them. CDR3 region: CASSPSEDTGELFF. The CDR3 DNA is TGTGCCAGCAGCCCCTCAGAGGACACCGGGGAGCTGTTTTTT.

The V call is TRBV10-3, the J call TRBJ1-1; D not resolved. This CDR3 comprises 13 residues. V lost 6 bases to trimming and J lost 1 base, with 9 bases between them. Germline CDR1 reads ENHRY; CDR2 reads SYGVKD. CDR3 sequence (DNA): TGTGCCATCAGGGACGGGGAGAACACTGAAGCTTTCTTT. Residues: CAIRDGENTEAFF.

This chain joins TRBV7-8 and TRBJ1-5; maybe TRBD1 (6 bases). Germline CDR1 and CDR2: SGHVS and FQNEAQ. The CDR3 totals 14 residues. V lost 3 bases and J 5 bases, leaving 11 bases between the germline ends. The CDR3 nucleotides are TGTGCCAGCAGCTTCGGGGGGCACGATCAGCCCCAGCATTTT. This gives the protein CASSFGGHDQPQHF.

This chain connects TRBV3-1 (or the pseudogene TRBV3-2) to TRBJ1-1; D remains ambiguous. Per the germline V gene, CDR1 is LGHDT and CDR2 is YNNKEL (reference sequence). Trimming left V 6 bases short and J 1 base short, with 9 bases between. CDR3 length: 13 residues. The CDR3: CASSLYKNTEAFF. The CDR3 nucleotides read TGTGCCAGCAGTCTTTACAAGAACACTGAAGCTTTCTTT.

This chain uses TRBV7-9 with TRBJ1-2, with D uncertain. Trimming pared 2 bases from V and 4 bases from J, leaving 8 bases between. Per the germline V gene, CDR1 is SEHNR and CDR2 is FQNEAQ (reference sequence). This CDR3 has 13 amino acids. Here the CDR3 reads CASSLWGSYGYTF. The DNA of the CDR3 is TGTGCCAGCAGCTTATGGGGAAGCTATGGCTACACCTTC.

This chain connects TRBV4-3 to TRBJ1-1; TRBD1 is a possible D gene (5 bases). This CDR3 has 15 residues. CDR1 is LGHNA, CDR2 YSLEER, per germline. Trimming removed 0 bases at V and 1 base at J, with 9 bases between. For the CDR3, the DNA is TGCGCCAGCAGCCAAGATCACGGGGCGAACACTGAAGCTTTCTTT. Amino acids: CASSQDHGANTEAFF.